This entry lists 24 T cell receptor beta chains sequenced from one sample in a study of blood T cell repertoires in COVID-19 (dated by TCRdb to about 2020). To prepare the library, the immunoSEQ multiplex PCR assay was applied. The table was pulled from immuneACCESS by TCRdb, which kept in-frame rearrangements only. Such tables lose some clones; where checked, under half of the loss comes from unresolved V genes, and the rest has no known cause. This sample gives some 120,000 clones in total; 80% to 85% of them show up just once. The ten largest account for 18% of the sample. Material for sequencing was PBMCs or T cells enriched from blood (not recorded which). Receptor source: a man aged 30-40 years who had recovered from COVID-19.

The CDR3 spells CASSFGGRYEKLFF. CDR3 sequence (DNA): TGCGCCAGCAGCTTCGGGGGGCGCTATGAAAAACTGTTTTTT. The V and J genes are TRBV5-1 and TRBJ1-4; TRBD1 is a possible D gene (6 bases). The CDR3 runs 14 residues. V was clipped by 2 bases and J by 6 bases, with 11 bases between them. Germline values: CDR1 SGHRS, CDR2 YFSETQ.

This chain connects TRBV5-1 to TRBJ1-4; 7 bases line up with TRBD1. Germline trimming cut 4 bases from V and 7 bases from J; bases unmatched to any gene: 13. Looked up from germline, CDR1 is SGHRS and CDR2 is YFSETQ. The CDR3 is 16 amino acids. The CDR3 bases are TGCGCCAGCAGCCAAAGAACAGGGGCGGTCGGTGAAAAACTGTTTTTT. Amino acids: CASSQRTGAVGEKLFF.

The V call is TRBV9, the J call TRBJ2-2; 10 positions match TRBD2. Unmatched junction bases numbered 5, after V lost 3 bases and J lost 3 bases. The CDR3 has 16 residues. CDR1 SGDLS and CDR2 YYNGEE come from the germline V gene. Written as DNA, the CDR3 is TGTGCCAGCAGCGGACTAGCGGGTGGATACACCGGGGAGCTGTTTTTT. Its translation is CASSGLAGGYTGELFF.

V gene TRBV28 combines with J gene TRBJ1-2; TRBD1 might be the D (6 bases). The germline CDR1 and CDR2 sequences are MDHEN and SYDVKM. V gave up 5 bases and J gave up 3 bases, with 16 bases separating them. There are 15 residues in the CDR3. CDR3 residues: CASSVGGARDYGYTF. The CDR3 region has the DNA TGTGCCAGCAGTGTTGGGGGGGCACGCGACTATGGCTACACCTTC.

The CDR3 DNA reads as TGTGCCAGCAGTGAAAATAGACGAGGGGGCACTGAAGCTTTCTTT. As protein: CASSENRRGGTEAFF. This sequence joins TRBV6-1 and TRBJ1-1; D is possibly TRBD1 (6 bases). The V and J ends lost 2 bases and 4 bases respectively, with 14 bases between them. Germline V gene sequence: CDR1 MNHNS, CDR2 SASEGT. The CDR3 spans 15 residues.

J is TRBJ1-4 and V is TRBV24-1; D is possibly TRBD1 (6 bases). This CDR3 has 15 residues. CDR1 is KGHDR and CDR2 is SFDVKD in the germline V gene. V was pared by 1 base and J by 2 bases, with 7 bases between. The CDR3 sequence is CATSDFQGTNEKLFF. The CDR3 bases are TGTGCCACCAGTGATTTCCAGGGGACTAATGAAAAACTGTTTTTT.

This CDR3 is CSASQQGFNYGYTF. DNA of the CDR3: TGCAGTGCTAGTCAACAGGGGTTTAACTATGGCTACACCTTC. V usage is TRBV20-1 and J usage is TRBJ1-2, with 7 bases fitting TRBD1. Germline assignment: CDR1 DFQATT and CDR2 SNEGSKA (reference sequence). Unmatched junction bases numbered 5, after V lost 3 bases and J lost 1 base. The CDR3 has 14 residues.

The chain has TRBV2 and TRBJ2-4; no firm D call. This CDR3 region has 11 residues. Germline CDR1 reads SNHLY; CDR2 reads FYNNEI. V was shortened by 1 base and J by 13 bases, with 8 bases between the two germline ends. The CDR3 DNA sequence: TGTGCCAGCAGTGAAGGGGCACAGCAGTACTTC. Its protein product is CASSEGAQQYF.

This chain connects TRBV3-1 (or the pseudogene TRBV3-2) to TRBJ1-3, with TRBD1 as a possible D gene (6 bases). The germline CDR1 and CDR2 sequences are LGHDT and YNNKEL (reference sequence). Trimming removed 3 bases at V and 4 bases at J, with 16 bases between. The CDR3 contains 16 residues. The CDR3 bases are TGTGCCAGCAGCCACAAATTGGGGGCGCCCGGAAACACCATATATTTT. Protein: CASSHKLGAPGNTIYF.

The chain uses TRBV27 and TRBJ1-1; D is unresolved. The CDR3 runs 13 residues. CDR1 and CDR2 (germline): MNHEY, SMNVEV (reference sequence). Trimming removed 2 bases at V and 6 bases at J, with 10 bases between. The CDR3 DNA reads as TGTGCCAGCAGTTTAGGGGAGTCGGCTGAAGCTTTCTTT. This codes for CASSLGESAEAFF.

This sequence joins TRBV6-5 and TRBJ2-3; 8 bases map to TRBD2. Germline CDR1 MNHEY, CDR2 SVGAGI. J lost 0 bases, V lost 5 bases, and 4 bases had no gene match. This CDR3 comprises 15 residues. The CDR3 loop reads CASSTSGASTDTQYF. The CDR3 coding sequence is TGTGCCAGCAGTACTAGCGGAGCTAGCACAGATACGCAGTATTTT.

CDR3 region: CASSLVLAGDTDTQYF. In DNA form, the CDR3 reads TGTGCCAGCAGCTTAGTACTAGCGGGAGACACAGATACGCAGTATTTT. The chain carries TRBV7-9 and TRBJ2-3; 11 bases line up with TRBD2. The CDR3 totals 16 residues. The V segment lost 1 base and the J segment 2 bases; nucleotides outside the gene matches: 2. CDR1 SEHNR and CDR2 FQNEAQ come from the germline V gene (reference sequence).

CDR3 sequence reads: CASSLAGGGADTQYF. In DNA, the CDR3 is TGCGCCAGCAGCTTGGCAGGGGGCGGCGCAGATACGCAGTATTTT. V usage is TRBV5-1 and J usage is TRBJ2-3; the match to TRBD1 covers 8 bases. The V gene's germline CDR1 is SGHRS and CDR2 YFSETQ. CDR3 length: 15 residues. With 0 bases clipped from V and 4 bases from J, the junction kept 4 bases outside the gene matches. The full variable domain, rest sourced from reference TRBV5-1 and TRBJ2-3, is KAGVTQTPRYLIKTRGQQVTLSCSPISGHRSVSWYQQTPGQGLQFLFEYFSETQRNKGNFPGRFSGRQFSNSRSEMNVSTLELGDSALYLCASSLAGGGADTQYFGPGTRLTVL.

The chain couples TRBV6-5 to TRBJ1-1; 9 positions agree with TRBD1. The CDR3 extends over 14 amino acids. The germline CDR1 and CDR2 sequences are MNHEY and SVGAGI. J gave up 8 bases and V 6 bases, and 10 bases lay outside the gene matches. As DNA, the CDR3 is TGTGCCAGCAGCTCCCTCGACAGGGGGTTCGAAGCTTTCTTT. Protein: CASSSLDRGFEAFF.

The chain carries TRBV2 and TRBJ2-3; D perhaps matches TRBD2 (7 bases). V was cut by 3 bases and J by 0 bases, with 13 bases left in between. The CDR3 sequence is 16 residues long. Germline V gene data show CDR1 as SNHLY and CDR2 as FYNNEI. The CDR3 DNA reads TGTGCCAGCAGTGAGGGGGCGGGACTAAGCACAGATACGCAGTATTTT. The encoded protein is CASSEGAGLSTDTQYF.

About this clone itself: The same CDR3 also results from other DNA sequences found in this sample. DNA of the CDR3: TGTGCCAGCAGTGAAGAAGGCAGGGGGAATTCACCCCTCCACTTT. Its protein is CASSEEGRGNSPLHF. The gene calls are TRBV2 and TRBJ1-6; 7 nucleotides line up with TRBD1. Looked up from germline, CDR1 is SNHLY and CDR2 is FYNNEI. The CDR3 spans 15 residues. With V trimmed by 1 base and J by 7 bases, 4 bases remained unmatched.

The chain recombines TRBV19 with TRBJ1-4, with TRBD1 matching 7 bases. CDR3 length: 15 residues. V was clipped by 6 bases and J by 3 bases; unmatched bases: 7. Germline values: CDR1 LNHDA, CDR2 SQIVND (reference sequence). Here the CDR3 reads CASSSRGLPNEKLFF. The CDR3 coding sequence is TGTGCCAGTAGCTCCAGGGGGTTGCCTAATGAAAAACTGTTTTTT.

By frequency in the sample, this clone is large. The rearrangement joins TRBV29-1 to TRBJ1-1; TRBD1 might be the D (6 bases). The CDR3 sequence is 13 residues long. Germline-derived CDR1 and CDR2 are SQVTM and ANQGSEA. V lost 3 bases and J lost 1, with 9 bases in between. The CDR3 DNA follows: TGCAGCGTTGACGGACAGCCGAACACTGAAGCTTTCTTT. This translates into CSVDGQPNTEAFF.

The chain has TRBV27 and TRBJ1-4; TRBD1 might be the D (5 bases). The CDR3 is made up of 15 amino acids. Germline CDR1 is MNHEY and CDR2 is SMNVEV (reference sequence). The V and J ends lost 1 base and 6 bases respectively, with 12 bases between them. The CDR3 reads CASSLYRAGDEKLFF. CDR3 DNA sequence: TGTGCCAGCAGTTTATATAGGGCGGGGGATGAAAAACTGTTTTTT.

The chain recombines TRBV10-2 with TRBJ2-3, with D uncertain. Trimming took 3 bases from V and 1 from J, leaving 5 bases between them. The CDR3 contains 13 residues. From germline, CDR1 is WSHSY and CDR2 SAAADI. The DNA for the CDR3 is TGCGCCAGCAGTGACTTCCGCACAGATACGCAGTATTTT. Its translation is CASSDFRTDTQYF.

The chain combines TRBV9 with TRBJ2-5; TRBD1 matches 10 bases. V lost 3 bases to trimming and J lost 5 bases; unmatched junction nucleotides: 7. This CDR3 comprises 15 residues. Germline CDR1 reads SGDLS; CDR2 reads YYNGEE. The CDR3 protein is CASSAGTGVWETQYF. The CDR3 DNA sequence: TGTGCCAGCAGCGCCGGGACAGGGGTTTGGGAGACCCAGTACTTC. Drawing the rest from reference TRBV9 and TRBJ2-5, the complete variable domain is DSGVTQTPKHLITATGQRVTLRCSPRSGDLSVYWYQQSLDQGLQFLIQYYNGEERAKGNILERFSAQQFPDLHSELNLSSLELGDSALYFCASSAGTGVWETQYFGPGTRLLVL.

This clone is a singleton in its sample. This chain uses TRBV7-3 with TRBJ2-3; maybe TRBD1 (6 bases). The germline V gene encodes CDR1 SGHTA and CDR2 FQGTGA. The CDR3 consists of 15 residues. V lost 1 base and J 4 bases, leaving 12 bases between the germline ends. The CDR3 bases are TGTGCCAGCAGCTTAATCACAGGGACGGCAGATACGCAGTATTTT. Amino acids: CASSLITGTADTQYF.

This clone occurred many times. The genes are TRBV5-6 and TRBJ2-7; D is perhaps TRBD1 (6 bases). Trimming took off 3 bases at V and 8 bases at J, with 12 bases between the two ends. Germline CDR1 reads SGHDT; CDR2 reads YYEEEE. This CDR3 comprises 12 residues. The CDR3 nucleotides read TGTGCCAGCAGCTCCCACAGGGTGCAGCAGTACTTC. It encodes CASSSHRVQQYF.

The rearrangement joins TRBV6-5 to TRBJ2-7; a possible D gene is TRBD2 (6 bases). Germline loops: CDR1 MNHEY, CDR2 SVGAGI. This CDR3 is 15 amino acids long. V lost 6 bases and J 0 bases, leaving 15 bases between the germline ends. The CDR3 loop reads CASREVYGSSYEQYF. CDR3 DNA sequence: TGTGCCAGCAGAGAGGTATACGGGAGCTCCTACGAGCAGTACTTC.